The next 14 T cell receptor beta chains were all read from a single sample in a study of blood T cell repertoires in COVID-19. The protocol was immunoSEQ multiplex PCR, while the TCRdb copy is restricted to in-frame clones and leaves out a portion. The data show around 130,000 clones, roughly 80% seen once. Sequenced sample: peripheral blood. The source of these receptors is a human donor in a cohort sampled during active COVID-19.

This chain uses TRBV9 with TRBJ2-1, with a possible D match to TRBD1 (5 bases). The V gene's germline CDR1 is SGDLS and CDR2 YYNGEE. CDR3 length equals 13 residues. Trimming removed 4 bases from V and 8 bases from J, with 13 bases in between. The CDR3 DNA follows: TGTGCCAGCAGCCCTCTGGGGCCCTATGAGCAGTTCTTC. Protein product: CASSPLGPYEQFF.

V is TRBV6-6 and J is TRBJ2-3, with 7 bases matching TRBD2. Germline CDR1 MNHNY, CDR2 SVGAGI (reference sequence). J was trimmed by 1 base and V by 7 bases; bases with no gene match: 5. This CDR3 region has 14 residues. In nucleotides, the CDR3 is TGTGCCAGCACCCTCCGGGGGGGCACAGATACGCAGTATTTT. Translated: CASTLRGGTDTQYF.

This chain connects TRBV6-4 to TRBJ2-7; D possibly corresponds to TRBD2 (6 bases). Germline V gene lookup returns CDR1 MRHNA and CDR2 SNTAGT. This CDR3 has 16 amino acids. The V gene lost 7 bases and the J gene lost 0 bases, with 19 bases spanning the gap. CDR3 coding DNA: TGTGCCAGCACCCGGAGAAAGCGGGCATACTCCTACGAGCAGTACTTC. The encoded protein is CASTRRKRAYSYEQYF.

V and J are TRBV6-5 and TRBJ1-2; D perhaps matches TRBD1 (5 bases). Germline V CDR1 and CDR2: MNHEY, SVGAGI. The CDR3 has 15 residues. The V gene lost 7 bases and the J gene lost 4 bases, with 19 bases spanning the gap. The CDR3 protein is CASTISPMGGYGYTF. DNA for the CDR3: TGTGCCAGCACTATTAGCCCAATGGGGGGCTATGGCTACACCTTC.

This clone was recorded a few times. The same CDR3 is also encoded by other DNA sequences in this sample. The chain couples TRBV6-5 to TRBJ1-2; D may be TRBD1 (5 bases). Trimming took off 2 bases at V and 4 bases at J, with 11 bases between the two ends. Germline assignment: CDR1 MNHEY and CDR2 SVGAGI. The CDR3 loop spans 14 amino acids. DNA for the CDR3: TGTGCCAGCAGTTACGGGGGGTTACTCTATGGCTACACCTTC. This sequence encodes CASSYGGLLYGYTF.

This chain's CDR3 is CASSRTTYQETQYF. The CDR3 DNA reads as TGCGCCAGCAGCCGCACAACGTACCAAGAGACCCAGTACTTC. The V and J genes are TRBV4-1 and TRBJ2-5, with D uncertain. The CDR3 is 14 amino acids. Trimming took 4 bases from V and 0 from J, leaving 9 bases between them. CDR1 and CDR2 from the germline V gene are MGHRA and YSYEKL.

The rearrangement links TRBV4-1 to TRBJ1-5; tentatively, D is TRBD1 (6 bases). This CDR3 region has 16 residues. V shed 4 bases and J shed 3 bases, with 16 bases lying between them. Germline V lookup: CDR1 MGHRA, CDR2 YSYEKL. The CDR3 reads CASSPIQTGNNQPQHF. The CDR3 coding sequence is TGCGCCAGCAGCCCCATACAGACAGGCAACAATCAGCCCCAGCATTTT.

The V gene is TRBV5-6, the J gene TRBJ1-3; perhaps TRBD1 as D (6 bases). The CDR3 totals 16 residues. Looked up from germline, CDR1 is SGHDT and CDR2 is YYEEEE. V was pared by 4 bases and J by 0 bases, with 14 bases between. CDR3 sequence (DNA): TGTGCCAGCAGCCTACGACAGGCCAGCTCTGGAAACACCATATATTTT. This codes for CASSLRQASSGNTIYF.

The CDR3, as DNA: TGTGCCACCAGCAGAGGTGTCTCGTTGGAGACCCAGTACTTC. As protein: CATSRGVSLETQYF. The V call is TRBV15, the J call TRBJ2-5; unclear D gene. V shed 1 base and J shed 5 bases, with 11 bases lying between them. Germline assignment: CDR1 LNHNV and CDR2 YYDKDF (reference sequence). The CDR3 totals 14 residues.

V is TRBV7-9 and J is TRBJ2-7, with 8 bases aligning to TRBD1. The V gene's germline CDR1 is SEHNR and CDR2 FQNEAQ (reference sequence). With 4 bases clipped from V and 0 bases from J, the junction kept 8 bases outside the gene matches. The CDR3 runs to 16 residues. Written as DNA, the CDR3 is TGTGCCAGCAGCTCTACTCGGACAGGGAGCTCCTACGAGCAGTACTTC. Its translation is CASSSTRTGSSYEQYF.

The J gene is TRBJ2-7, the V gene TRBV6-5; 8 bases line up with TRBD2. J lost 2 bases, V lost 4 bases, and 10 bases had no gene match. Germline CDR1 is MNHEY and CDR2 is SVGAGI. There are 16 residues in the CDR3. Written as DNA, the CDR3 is TGTGCCAGCAGTTCCATCAGCGGGAGATCCCCCTACGAGCAGTACTTC. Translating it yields CASSSISGRSPYEQYF.

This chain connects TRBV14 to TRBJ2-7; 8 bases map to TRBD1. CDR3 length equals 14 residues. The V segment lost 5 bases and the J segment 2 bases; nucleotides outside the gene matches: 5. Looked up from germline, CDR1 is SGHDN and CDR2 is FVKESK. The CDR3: CASSWTGHTYEQYF. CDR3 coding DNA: TGTGCCAGCAGCTGGACAGGGCACACCTACGAGCAGTACTTC. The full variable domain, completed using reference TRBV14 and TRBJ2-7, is EAGVTQFPSHSVIEKGQTVTLRCDPISGHDNLYWYRRVMGKEIKFLLHFVKESKQDESGMPNNRFLAERTGGTYSTLKVQPAELEDSGVYFCASSWTGHTYEQYFGPGTRLTVT.

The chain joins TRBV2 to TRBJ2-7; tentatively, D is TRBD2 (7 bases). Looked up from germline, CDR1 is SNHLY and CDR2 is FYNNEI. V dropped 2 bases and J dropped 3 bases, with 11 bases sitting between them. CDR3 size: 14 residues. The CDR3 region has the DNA TGTGCCAGCAGTGAACCGCGGGGGCTCTACGAGCAGTACTTC. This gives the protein CASSEPRGLYEQYF. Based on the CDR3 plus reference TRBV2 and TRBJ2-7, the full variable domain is EPEVTQTPSHQVTQMGQEVILRCVPISNHLYFYWYRQILGQKVEFLVSFYNNEISEKSEIFDDQFSVERPDGSNFTLKIRSTKLEDSAMYFCASSEPRGLYEQYFGPGTRLTVT.

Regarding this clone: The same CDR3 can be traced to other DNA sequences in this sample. In DNA, the CDR3 is TGTGCCAGTCGGGACAGAGCTTACGAGCAGTACTTC. Amino acid sequence: CASRDRAYEQYF. This chain joins TRBV6-5 and TRBJ2-7; 7 bases are shared with TRBD1. The germline CDR1 and CDR2 sequences are MNHEY and SVGAGI. The CDR3 loop spans 12 amino acids. With 9 bases clipped from V and 4 bases from J, the junction kept 6 bases outside the gene matches.